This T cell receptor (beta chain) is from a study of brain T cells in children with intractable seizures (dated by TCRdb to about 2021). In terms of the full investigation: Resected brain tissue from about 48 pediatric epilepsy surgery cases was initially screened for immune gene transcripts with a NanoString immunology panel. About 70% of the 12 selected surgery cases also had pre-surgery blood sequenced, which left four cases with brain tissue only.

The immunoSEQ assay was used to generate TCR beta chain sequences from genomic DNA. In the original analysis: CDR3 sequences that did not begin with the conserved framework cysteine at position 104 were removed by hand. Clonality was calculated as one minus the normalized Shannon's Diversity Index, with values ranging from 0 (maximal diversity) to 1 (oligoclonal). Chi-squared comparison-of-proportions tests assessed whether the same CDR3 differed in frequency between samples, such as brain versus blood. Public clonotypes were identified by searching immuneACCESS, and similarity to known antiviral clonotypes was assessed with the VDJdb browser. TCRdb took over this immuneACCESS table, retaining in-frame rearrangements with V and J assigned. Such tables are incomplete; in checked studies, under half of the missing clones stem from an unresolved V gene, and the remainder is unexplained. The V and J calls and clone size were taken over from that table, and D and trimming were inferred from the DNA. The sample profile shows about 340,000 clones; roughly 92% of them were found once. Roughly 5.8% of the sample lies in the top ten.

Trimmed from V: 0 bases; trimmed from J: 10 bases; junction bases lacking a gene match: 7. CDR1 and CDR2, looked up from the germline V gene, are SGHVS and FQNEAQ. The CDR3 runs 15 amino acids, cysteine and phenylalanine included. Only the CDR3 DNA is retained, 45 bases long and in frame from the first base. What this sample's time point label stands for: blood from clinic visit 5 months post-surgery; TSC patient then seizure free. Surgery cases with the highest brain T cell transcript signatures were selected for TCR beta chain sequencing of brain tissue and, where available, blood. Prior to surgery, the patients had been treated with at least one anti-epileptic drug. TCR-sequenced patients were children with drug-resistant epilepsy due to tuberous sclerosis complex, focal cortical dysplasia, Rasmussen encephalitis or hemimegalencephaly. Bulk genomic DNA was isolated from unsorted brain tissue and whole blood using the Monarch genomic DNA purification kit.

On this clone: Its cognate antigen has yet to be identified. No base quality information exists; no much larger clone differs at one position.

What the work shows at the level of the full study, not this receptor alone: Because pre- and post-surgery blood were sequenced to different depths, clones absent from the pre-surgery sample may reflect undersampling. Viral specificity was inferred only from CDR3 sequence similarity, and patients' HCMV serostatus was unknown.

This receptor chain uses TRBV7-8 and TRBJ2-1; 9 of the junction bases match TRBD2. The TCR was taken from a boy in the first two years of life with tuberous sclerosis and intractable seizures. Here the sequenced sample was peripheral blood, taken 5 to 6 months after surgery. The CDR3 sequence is CASSLARTSAREQFF. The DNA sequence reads TGTGCCAGCAGCTTAGCGCGGACTAGCGCGCGGGAGCAGTTCTTC.